Listed below are T cell receptor beta chains from one sample, sequenced in a study of T cell repertoires in ileal Crohn's disease. Using immunoSEQ multiplex PCR, the repertoire was profiled, and TCRdb retains in-frame clones only, with some absent. The table records tens of thousands of clones, approximately 78% of them present only once. Sequencing used ileal tissue. These receptors were collected from an adult with Crohn's disease. CDR3s include the opening cysteine and the closing phenylalanine or tryptophan. A D gene is named only where the DNA matches it firmly. Some rows mark clone size as missing; the rest say once, few, many or name a class of expanded clone.

NA	TRBV18	TRBJ1-2	TRBD1	TGTGCCAGCTCACCGCCTACTGACAGGGGTATCTCCGGCTACACCTTC	CASSPPTDRGISGYTF
NA	TRBV27	TRBJ1-5	NA	TGTGCCAGCAGTATTTCGAGGGATCAGCCCCAGCATTTT	CASSISRDQPQHF
once	TRBV6-5	TRBJ1-5	NA	TGTGCCAGCAGATTCGACGGGAATCAGCCCCAGCATTTT	CASRFDGNQPQHF
once	TRBV6-5	TRBJ2-1	TRBD2	TGTGCCAGCATGGGACTAGCCGCTTCCTACAATGAGCAGTTCTTC	CASMGLAASYNEQFF
NA	TRBV27	TRBJ2-4	NA	TGTGCCAGCAGTTGGTACAGTTCATCCAAAAACATTCAGTACTTC	CASSWYSSSKNIQYF
NA	TRBV30	TRBJ2-2	TRBD1	TGTGCCTGGAGGGAGACAGGGGATACCGGGGAGCTGTTTTTT	CAWRETGDTGELFF
NA	TRBV28	TRBJ1-6	TRBD1	TGTGCCAGCAGTTTACGGACAGGGGGCAATTCACCCCTCCACTTT	CASSLRTGGNSPLHF
NA	TRBV18	TRBJ1-2	NA	TGTGCCAGCACACTCGAGGGGGGGACTAACTATGGCTACACCTTC	CASTLEGGTNYGYTF
NA	TRBV6-1	TRBJ2-5	TRBD1	TGTGCCAGCACTACCGACAGGGGGCGAGAAGAGACCCAGTACTTC	CASTTDRGREETQYF
NA	TRBV5-1	TRBJ1-1	NA	TGCGCCAGCAGCTTGGCGGGGTTGGGGACTGAAGCTTTCTTT	CASSLAGLGTEAFF
few	TRBV5-1	TRBJ1-2	TRBD1	TGCGCCAGCAGCACGGACAGGGTCGAATATGGCTACACCTTC	CASSTDRVEYGYTF
NA	TRBV6-1	TRBJ1-1	NA	TGTGCCAGCAGGATCCCAGGGGCAAGGACTGAAGCTTTCTTT	CASRIPGARTEAFF
NA	TRBV11-2	TRBJ2-4	NA	TGTGCCAGCAGCCCGTTAGGGGGAGGGACAAACATTCAGTACTTC	CASSPLGGGTNIQYF
NA	TRBV11-3	TRBJ2-7	NA	TGTGCCAGCAGCTTGGGGGCCGCACTTTCCTACGAGCAGTACTTC	CASSLGAALSYEQYF
NA	TRBV12-5	TRBJ2-7	TRBD2	TGTGCTAGTGGCTCTCAGGCCCGCGGGGGCGAGCAGTACTTC	CASGSQARGGEQYF
NA	TRBV7-9	TRBJ1-1	TRBD1	TGTGCCAGCAGCTTAACAGGGGGCACTGAAGCTTTCTTT	CASSLTGGTEAFF
few	TRBV5-1	TRBJ1-6	NA	TGCGCCAGCAGCAGCGGGGGGGGGAATTCACCCCTCCACTTT	CASSSGGGNSPLHF
NA	TRBV19	TRBJ1-5	TRBD1	TGTGCCAGTAGTAAACAGGGGGCGGAACCCCAGCATTTT	CASSKQGAEPQHF
NA	TRBV18	TRBJ1-4	TRBD1	TGTGCCAGCTCACCACTCGGCTCGATCGGGACAGGGATGAAGGAAAAACTGTTTTTT	CASSPLGSIGTGMKEKLFF
NA	TRBV20-1	TRBJ1-2	TRBD1	TGCAGTGCTAGAGCAGGGGGCGGCTACACCTTC	CSARAGGGYTF
NA	TRBV5-6	TRBJ2-1	TRBD2	TGTGCCAGCAGCCCTGGACTAGCGGGGGGGCCAGGAGTGAATGAGCAGTTCTTC	CASSPGLAGGPGVNEQFF
NA	TRBV2	TRBJ1-2	NA	TGTGCCAGCAACAGGGCGGGCCCTAACTATGGCTACACCTTC	CASNRAGPNYGYTF
NA	TRBV18	TRBJ2-6	NA	TGTGCCAGCTCACCTTCAGATCCTGGGGCCAACGTCCTGACTTTC	CASSPSDPGANVLTF
NA	TRBV6-1	TRBJ1-3	TRBD1	TGTGCCAGCAGTCTTGACAGGGGAAAAAACACCATATATTTT	CASSLDRGKNTIYF
NA	TRBV6-5	TRBJ1-2	NA	TGTGCCAGCAGTTACTCCCGCCGGGGGGCTAACTATGGCTACACCTTC	CASSYSRRGANYGYTF
NA	TRBV11-3	TRBJ2-1	TRBD2	TGTGCCAGCAGCCCCCGGGCTAGCGGGGTGGGGGAGCAGTTCTTC	CASSPRASGVGEQFF
NA	TRBV10-3	TRBJ1-2	TRBD1	TGTGCCACCGCCGGACAGGGTAGATCTAACTATGGCTACACCTTC	CATAGQGRSNYGYTF
NA	TRBV15	TRBJ1-2	TRBD1	TGTGCCACCAGCAGATCCGACAGGGTTTTCTATGGCTACACCTTC	CATSRSDRVFYGYTF
NA	TRBV30	TRBJ2-7	TRBD2	TGTGCCTGGAGTCCACTAGCGGGGGCCCACTACGAGCAGTACTTC	CAWSPLAGAHYEQYF
NA	TRBV9	TRBJ1-1	NA	TGTGCCAGCAGCCCGTCGGGGGTGGGTGAAGCTTTCTTT	CASSPSGVGEAFF
NA	TRBV5-1	TRBJ2-2	TRBD1	TGCGCCAGCAGCTTGGGGTTCACAGGGGGCGCAGCAGGGGAGCTGTTTTTT	CASSLGFTGGAAGELFF
few	TRBV20-1	TRBJ2-1	NA	TGCAGTGCTCTGGGTTTCGGGGAGCAGTTCTTC	CSALGFGEQFF
NA	TRBV6-5	TRBJ1-5	NA	TGTGCCAGCAGTTATAGCCATCAGCCCCAGCATTTT	CASSYSHQPQHF
once	TRBV19	TRBJ2-2	NA	TGTGCCAGTAGTCAGGCCGGGGAGCTGTTTTTT	CASSQAGELFF
NA	TRBV5-6	TRBJ2-7	NA	TGTGCCAGCAGCTTGGCCCCAGACTCCTACGAGCAGTACTTC	CASSLAPDSYEQYF
NA	TRBV7-2	TRBJ2-3	TRBD2	TGTGCCAGCAAGCGGGAAAGAGACACAGATACGCAGTATTTT	CASKRERDTDTQYF
few	TRBV10-3	TRBJ1-2	NA	TGTGCCATCAGTGAGCCCCATGGACAGAATACTAACTATGGCTACACCTTC	CAISEPHGQNTNYGYTF
NA	TRBV13	TRBJ1-6	TRBD1	TGTGCCAGCAGCCTATCCGGGACAGGCGGTTCACCCCTCCACTTT	CASSLSGTGGSPLHF
NA	TRBV4-3	TRBJ2-3	NA	TGCGCCAGCAGCCCCGCGGGGATGAGAGATACGCAGTATTTT	CASSPAGMRDTQYF
NA	TRBV5-6	TRBJ1-2	NA	TGTGCCAGCACCCTAAACGACTTTTACTATGGCTACACCTTC	CASTLNDFYYGYTF
NA	TRBV6-5	TRBJ1-2	TRBD1	TGTGCCAGCAGTTCGGCGGCAGGGGGTCCTAACTATGGCTACACCTTC	CASSSAAGGPNYGYTF
NA	TRBV19	TRBJ2-7	NA	TGTGCCAGTAGTACCACTCTAGCCTTAAGCTCCTACGAGCAGTACTTC	CASSTTLALSSYEQYF
NA	TRBV4-3	TRBJ1-3	NA	TGCGCCAGCAGCCAAGAAGCCGGGGCTGGAAACACCATATATTTT	CASSQEAGAGNTIYF
few	TRBV14	TRBJ1-3	NA	TGTGCCAGCAGCCCCCGCGAAAACACCATATATTTT	CASSPRENTIYF
NA	TRBV30	TRBJ1-2	TRBD1	TGTGCCTGGAGTGTACAGTACAGGGGAGTCACCTTC	CAWSVQYRGVTF
NA	TRBV25-1	TRBJ2-7	NA	TGTGCCAGCAGACGACCGGGACATTTAAACTACGAGCAGTACTTC	CASRRPGHLNYEQYF
few	TRBV4-3	TRBJ1-2	TRBD1	TGCGCCAGCAGCCAAGTAGGGGACAGGGTACACTATGGCTACACCTTC	CASSQVGDRVHYGYTF
once	TRBV2	TRBJ1-2	NA	TGTGCCAGCAGCCTCCTCGCAGAAGTTGGCTACACCTTC	CASSLLAEVGYTF
NA	TRBV4-2	TRBJ2-2	NA	TGTGCCAGCAGCCCCCGCGTGCTAGGGTCCGGGACTCTAAACACCGGGGAGCTGTTTTTT	CASSPRVLGSGTLNTGELFF
NA	TRBV6-1	TRBJ2-7	TRBD2	TGTGCCAGCAGTGAAGATGTTGGCGGGGGTGCCTCCTACGAGCAGTACTTC	CASSEDVGGGASYEQYF
NA	TRBV15	TRBJ1-4	NA	TGTGCCACCAGACTAGATGTTAATGAAAAACTGTTTTTT	CATRLDVNEKLFF
once	TRBV5-6	TRBJ2-3	NA	TGTGCCAGCAGCTTCCCCCCAGGGCTCACAGATACGCAGTATTTT	CASSFPPGLTDTQYF
NA	TRBV5-1	TRBJ2-5	TRBD2	TGCGCCAGCAGCCGGTCTAGCGGACTTCAAGAGACCCAGTACTTC	CASSRSSGLQETQYF
once	TRBV9	TRBJ2-5	TRBD1	TGTGCCAGCAGCCCGGGGACAGTATTCCAAGAGACCCAGTACTTC	CASSPGTVFQETQYF